One sample yielded the 26 T cell receptor beta chains listed below, sequenced in a study of blood T cell repertoires in COVID-19. Here immunoSEQ multiplex PCR was the method, and the copy in TCRdb shows in-frame clones only, minus some. The data show about 250,000 clones, around 82% seen once. The specimen was PBMCs or T cells enriched from blood (not recorded which). The receptors were gathered from a man aged 45 to 65 who had recovered from COVID-19.

The DNA for the CDR3 is TGTGCCAGCACAATCGAGGACAGGGGTGTTAGTGGCTACACCTTC. Translated, it gives CASTIEDRGVSGYTF. The V gene is TRBV2, the J gene TRBJ1-2, with 9 bases that match TRBD1. This CDR3 is built from 15 residues. Germline V gene lookup returns CDR1 SNHLY and CDR2 FYNNEI. J gave up 7 bases and V 7 bases, and 13 bases lay outside the gene matches.

This chain uses TRBV5-1 with TRBJ2-7; maybe TRBD2 (5 bases). Trimming shortened V by 0 bases and J by 4 bases, and 11 bases separated the two germline ends. CDR1 is SGHRS, CDR2 YFSETQ, per germline. This CDR3 has 14 amino acids. In DNA form, the CDR3 reads TGCGCCAGCAGCTTGGCGAGCGGCCAATACGAGCAGTACTTC. Its protein product is CASSLASGQYEQYF.

The chain has TRBV7-8 and TRBJ1-1; D is possibly TRBD1 (5 bases). The CDR3 consists of 13 residues. Per germline, CDR1 SGHVS and CDR2 FQNEAQ. Deletions cut 5 bases from V and 4 bases from J, with 11 bases between. The CDR3 region has the DNA TGTGCCAGCAGCCCCGGGGGGTTCACTGAAGCTTTCTTT. This gives the protein CASSPGGFTEAFF.

This chain links TRBV2 with TRBJ2-1; TRBD2 matches 7 bases. Germline V CDR1 and CDR2: SNHLY, FYNNEI. CDR3 length: 15 amino acids. V lost 6 bases to trimming and J lost 1 base; unmatched junction nucleotides: 6. The CDR3 DNA reads as TGTGCCAGCAGATCCGACGGGGGGTCCTACAATGAGCAGTTCTTC. Protein: CASRSDGGSYNEQFF.

The genes are TRBV21-1 and TRBJ2-1; the D call TRBD2 from the table was never checked on the DNA. TRBV21-1 is a known pseudogene. The CDR3 consists of 15 residues. The CDR3 coding sequence is TGTGCCAGCAGCTCTCTCGGGAGCTCCTACAATGAGCAGTTCTTC. It encodes CASSSLGSSYNEQFF.

This chain links TRBV10-1 with TRBJ1-4; D is perhaps TRBD1 (6 bases). Germline V gene sequence: CDR1 WNHNN, CDR2 SYGVQD (reference sequence). Trimming cost V 4 bases and J 6 bases, with 39 bases left between them. The CDR3 is 23 amino acids. This CDR3 reads CASSGDGTNRSRGAGYSDEKLFF. As DNA, the CDR3 is TGCGCCAGCAGTGGGGACGGTACAAACCGCAGTCGGGGGGCGGGTTATTCGGATGAAAAACTGTTTTTT.

V is TRBV7-9 and J is TRBJ1-2; D call uncertain. Trimming stripped 1 base from V and 1 base from J, with 4 bases between. CDR1 and CDR2 (germline): SEHNR, FQNEAQ (reference sequence). The CDR3 covers 13 residues. CDR3 nucleotide sequence: TGTGCCAGCAGCTTAGTCAGTAACTATGGCTACACCTTC. This sequence encodes CASSLVSNYGYTF.

This chain joins TRBV30 and TRBJ2-7, with no clear D. Germline CDR1 is GTSNPN and CDR2 is SVGIG (reference sequence). CDR3 length: 13 residues. The V gene lost 1 base and the J gene lost 5 bases, with 12 bases spanning the gap. This CDR3 reads CAWSGRQKNEQYF. CDR3 nucleotides: TGTGCCTGGAGTGGGCGGCAGAAGAACGAGCAGTACTTC.

The chain has TRBV6-5 and TRBJ1-3, with no clear D. Trimming removed 5 bases from V and 3 bases from J, with 11 bases in between. CDR1 is MNHEY, CDR2 SVGAGI, per germline. The CDR3 contains 14 residues. The CDR3 coding sequence is TGTGCCAGCAGTCGAGAGGCGAGTGGAAACACCATATATTTT. Protein product: CASSREASGNTIYF.

The V and J genes are TRBV4-2 and TRBJ2-3, with 7 bases identical to TRBD2. The CDR3 covers 14 residues. J lost 6 bases, V lost 4 bases, and 7 bases had no gene match. Looked up from germline, CDR1 is LGHNA and CDR2 is YNFKEQ. The CDR3 sequence: CASSLGLDGDTQYF. CDR3 nucleotides: TGTGCCAGCAGCCTTGGACTAGATGGGGATACGCAGTATTTT.

This clone was observed a single time. The chain employs TRBV5-1 and TRBJ2-3, with TRBD2 identical over 9 bases. V trimming: 0 bases; J trimming: 2 bases; junction bases outside the gene matches: 4. The CDR3 spans 16 residues. In germline, CDR1 is SGHRS, CDR2 YFSETQ. CDR3 sequence: CASSLVSGGPTDTQYF. The CDR3 bases are TGCGCCAGCAGCTTGGTTAGCGGGGGCCCCACAGATACGCAGTATTTT. Complete variable domain (other parts from reference TRBV5-1 and TRBJ2-3): KAGVTQTPRYLIKTRGQQVTLSCSPISGHRSVSWYQQTPGQGLQFLFEYFSETQRNKGNFPGRFSGRQFSNSRSEMNVSTLELGDSALYLCASSLVSGGPTDTQYFGPGTRLTVL.

The chain couples TRBV6-5 to TRBJ1-1; 7 positions match TRBD1. J was trimmed by 0 bases and V by 7 bases; bases with no gene match: 8. Per germline, CDR1 MNHEY and CDR2 SVGAGI. The CDR3 is made up of 15 amino acids. The CDR3 bases are TGTGCCAGCATCCCAGGGGGGACGCTGAACACTGAAGCTTTCTTT. It codes for CASIPGGTLNTEAFF.

The chain recombines TRBV25-1 with TRBJ2-1; TRBD1 aligns across 8 bases. V trimming: 4 bases; J trimming: 6 bases; junction bases outside the gene matches: 11. The CDR3 covers 16 residues. CDR1 MGHDK and CDR2 SYGVNS come from the germline V gene. CDR3 nucleotide sequence: TGTGCCAGCAGTGGGAGGACAGGGTTCTCCGCCAATGAGCAGTTCTTC. Protein product: CASSGRTGFSANEQFF.

This rearrangement joins TRBV28 to TRBJ2-7; the D gene is possibly TRBD2 (6 bases). V lost 5 bases, J lost 1 base, and 15 bases lay in between. The CDR3 extends over 15 amino acids. CDR1 is MDHEN and CDR2 is SYDVKM in the germline V gene. The CDR3: CASSPWGVSSYEQYF. CDR3 nucleotides: TGTGCCAGCAGTCCCTGGGGGGTTTCATCCTACGAGCAGTACTTC.

The chain has TRBV5-6 and TRBJ2-7; 11 bases are a match to TRBD1. CDR3 length equals 15 residues. Germline CDR1 reads SGHDT; CDR2 reads YYEEEE. The V and J ends lost 3 bases and 5 bases, in that order; junction bases with no gene match: 7. The CDR3 DNA sequence: TGTGCCAGCAGCTCCGGGACAGGGGGGCACAACGAGCAGTACTTC. Amino acid sequence: CASSSGTGGHNEQYF.

CDR3 nucleotides: TGTGCCAGCAGCCAATGGGGGGGGACTAGCGGGAATGAGCAGTTCTTC. It translates to CASSQWGGTSGNEQFF. V usage is TRBV3-1 (or the pseudogene TRBV3-2) and J usage is TRBJ2-1, with TRBD2 identical over 12 bases. The trim removed 2 bases at V and 7 bases at J, leaving 6 bases unmatched. Germline V gene lookup returns CDR1 LGHDT and CDR2 YNNKEL (reference sequence). The CDR3 is made up of 16 amino acids.

CDR3 amino acids: CASSGRGTSEAYNEQFF. In DNA form, the CDR3 reads TGTGCCAGCAGCGGACGAGGTACTAGCGAGGCCTACAATGAGCAGTTCTTC. The chain recombines TRBV7-3 with TRBJ2-1, with 7 bases that match TRBD2. V lost 5 bases to trimming and J lost 2 bases; unmatched junction nucleotides: 12. The CDR3 extends over 17 amino acids. CDR1 SGHTA and CDR2 FQGTGA come from the germline V gene.

V is TRBV6-2 or TRBV6-3 and J is TRBJ1-5; D uncertain. The germline V gene has CDR1 MNHEY and CDR2 SVGEGT. Trimming shortened V by 8 bases and J by 6 bases, and 20 bases separated the two germline ends. This CDR3 has 15 amino acids. CDR3 amino acids: CASGSRREAGQPQHF. The CDR3 DNA is TGTGCCAGCGGTTCCAGGCGGGAGGCCGGTCAGCCCCAGCATTTT.

The DNA of the CDR3 is TGTGCCAGTAGTGTCGGGCGGGCGAGGGTTTCCAATCAGCCCCAGCATTTT. It specifies CASSVGRARVSNQPQHF. J is TRBJ1-5 and V is TRBV19; the D is unclear. Trimming cost V 5 bases and J 3 bases, with 20 bases left between them. The CDR3 spans 17 residues. The germline V gene has CDR1 LNHDA and CDR2 SQIVND (reference sequence). Based on the CDR3 plus reference TRBV19 and TRBJ1-5, the full variable domain is DGGITQSPKYLFRKEGQNVTLSCEQNLNHDAMYWYRQDPGQGLRLIYYSQIVNDFQKGDIAEGYSVSREKKESFPLTVTSAQKNPTAFYLCASSVGRARVSNQPQHFGDGTRLSIL.

The chain couples TRBV18 to TRBJ2-2, with 7 bases fitting TRBD1. Germline CDR1 is KGHSH and CDR2 is LQKENI. J gave up 7 bases and V 2 bases, and 4 bases lay outside the gene matches. The CDR3 has 14 residues. CDR3 protein: CASSPEGADGELFF. The CDR3 DNA sequence: TGTGCCAGCTCACCAGAGGGGGCCGACGGGGAGCTGTTTTTT.

The genes are TRBV4-2 and TRBJ2-1; 8 nucleotides match TRBD2. With 4 bases clipped from V and 4 bases from J, the junction kept 12 bases outside the gene matches. The length of the CDR3 is 17 residues. CDR1 and CDR2 from the germline V gene are LGHNA and YNFKEQ. CDR3 bases: TGTGCCAGCAGCCGAGGTCGAGCCACTAGCGGATACAATGAGCAGTTCTTC. Translation: CASSRGRATSGYNEQFF.

The gene calls are TRBV5-4 and TRBJ1-4; 7 bases agree with TRBD1. Per germline, CDR1 SGHNT and CDR2 YYREEE (reference sequence). The V and J ends lost 4 bases and 1 base, in that order; junction bases with no gene match: 4. The CDR3 has 15 amino acids. The CDR3 spells CASSTTGRTNEKLFF. The DNA for the CDR3 is TGTGCCAGCAGCACGACAGGGAGAACTAATGAAAAACTGTTTTTT. The entire variable domain, with the rest obtained from reference TRBV5-4 and TRBJ1-4, is as follows: ETGVTQSPTHLIKTRGQQVTLRCSSQSGHNTVSWYQQALGQGPQFIFQYYREEENGRGNFPPRFSGLQFPNYSSELNVNALELDDSALYLCASSTTGRTNEKLFFGSGTQLSVL.

The CDR3 protein is CASTSGITEAFF. The DNA for the CDR3 is TGTGCCAGCACCTCAGGTATCACTGAAGCTTTCTTT. The rearrangement uses TRBV2 and TRBJ1-1, with D hard to call. The CDR3 has 12 residues. The V gene's germline CDR1 is SNHLY and CDR2 FYNNEI. V lost 7 bases to trimming and J lost 4 bases, with 10 bases between them.

V usage is TRBV18 and J usage is TRBJ1-1; 10 bases are a match to TRBD1. CDR3 size: 14 residues. In germline, CDR1 is KGHSH, CDR2 LQKENI. The junction had 5 bases not matched to a gene; V was cut back by 6 bases and J by 4 bases. The chain's CDR3 is CASSQGQGSTEAFF. CDR3 nucleotides: TGTGCCAGCTCTCAGGGACAGGGGAGCACTGAAGCTTTCTTT.

The rearrangement uses TRBV29-1 and TRBJ1-4; 10 bases align to TRBD1. The CDR3 runs to 15 residues. The germline V gene has CDR1 SQVTM and CDR2 ANQGSEA. Unmatched junction bases numbered 6, after V lost 6 bases and J lost 2 bases. The DNA of the CDR3 is TGCAGCGTCCTCGACAGGGGGCTGACTAATGAAAAACTGTTTTTT. Protein product: CSVLDRGLTNEKLFF.

The gene calls are TRBV7-2 and TRBJ1-5; possible D gene TRBD1, 5 bases. Trimming took off 7 bases at V and 5 bases at J, with 18 bases between the two ends. Per the germline V gene, CDR1 is SGHTA and CDR2 is FQGNSA. The CDR3 has 15 residues. The CDR3 region is CASTPLIGGDQPQHF. Written as DNA, the CDR3 is TGTGCCAGCACCCCGCTGATTGGAGGGGATCAGCCCCAGCATTTT.